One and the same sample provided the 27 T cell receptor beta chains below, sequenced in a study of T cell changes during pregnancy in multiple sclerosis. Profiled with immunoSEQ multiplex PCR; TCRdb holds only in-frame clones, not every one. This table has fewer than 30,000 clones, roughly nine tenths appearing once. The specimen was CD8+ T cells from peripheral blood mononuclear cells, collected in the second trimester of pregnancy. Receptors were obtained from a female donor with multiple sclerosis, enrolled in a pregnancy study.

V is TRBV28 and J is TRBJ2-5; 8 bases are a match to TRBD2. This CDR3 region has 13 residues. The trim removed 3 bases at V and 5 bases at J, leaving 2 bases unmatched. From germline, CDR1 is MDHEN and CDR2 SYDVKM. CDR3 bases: TGTGCCAGCAGTTTTCGCGGGAGGGAGACCCAGTACTTC. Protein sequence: CASSFRGRETQYF.

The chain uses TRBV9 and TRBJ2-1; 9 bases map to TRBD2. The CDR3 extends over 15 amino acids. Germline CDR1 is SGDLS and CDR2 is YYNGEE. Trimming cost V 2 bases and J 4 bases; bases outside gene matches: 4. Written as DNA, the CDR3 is TGTGCCAGCAGCGTTAGCGGGAGTGGATACAATGAGCAGTTCTTC. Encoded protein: CASSVSGSGYNEQFF.

As DNA, the CDR3 is TGTGCCAGCAGTGAAATTCGACATACCGAAGCTTTCTTT. Amino acid sequence: CASSEIRHTEAFF. The chain links TRBV6-1 to TRBJ1-1; D gene uncertain. Per the germline V gene, CDR1 is MNHNS and CDR2 is SASEGT. V gave up 2 bases and J gave up 8 bases, with 12 bases separating them. The CDR3 spans 13 residues.

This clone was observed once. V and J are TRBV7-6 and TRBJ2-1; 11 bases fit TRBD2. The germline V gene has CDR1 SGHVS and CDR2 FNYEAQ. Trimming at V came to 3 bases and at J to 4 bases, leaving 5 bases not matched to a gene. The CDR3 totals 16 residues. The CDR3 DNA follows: TGTGCCAGCAGCTTGACTAGCGGGGTTTCTTACAATGAGCAGTTCTTC. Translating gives CASSLTSGVSYNEQFF.

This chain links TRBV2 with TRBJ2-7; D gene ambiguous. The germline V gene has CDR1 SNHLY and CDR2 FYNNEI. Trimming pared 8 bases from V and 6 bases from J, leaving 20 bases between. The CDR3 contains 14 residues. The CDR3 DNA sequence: TGTGCCAGCCTCGTCCTCGGGTCCCCCGGCGAGCAGTACTTC. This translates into CASLVLGSPGEQYF. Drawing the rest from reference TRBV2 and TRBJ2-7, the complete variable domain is EPEVTQTPSHQVTQMGQEVILRCVPISNHLYFYWYRQILGQKVEFLVSFYNNEISEKSEIFDDQFSVERPDGSNFTLKIRSTKLEDSAMYFCASLVLGSPGEQYFGPGTRLTVT.

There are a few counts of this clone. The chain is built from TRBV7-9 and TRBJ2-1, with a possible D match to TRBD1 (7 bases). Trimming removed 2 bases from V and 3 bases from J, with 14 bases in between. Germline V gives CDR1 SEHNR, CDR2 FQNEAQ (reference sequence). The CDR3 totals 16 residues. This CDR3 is CASSLMLRDSYNEQFF. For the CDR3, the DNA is TGTGCCAGCAGCTTAATGCTGCGGGACAGCTACAATGAGCAGTTCTTC. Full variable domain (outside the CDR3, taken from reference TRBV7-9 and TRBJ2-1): DTGVSQNPRHKITKRGQNVTFRCDPISEHNRLYWYRQTLGQGPEFLTYFQNEAQLEKSRLLSDRFSAERPKGSFSTLEIQRTEQGDSAMYLCASSLMLRDSYNEQFFGPGTRLTVL.

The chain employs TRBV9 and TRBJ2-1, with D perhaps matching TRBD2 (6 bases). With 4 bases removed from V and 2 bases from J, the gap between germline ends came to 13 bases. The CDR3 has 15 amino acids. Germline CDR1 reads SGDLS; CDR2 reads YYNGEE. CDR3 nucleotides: TGTGCCAGCAGCCTTCGGACTACCCCCTACAATGAGCAGTTCTTC. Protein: CASSLRTTPYNEQFF.

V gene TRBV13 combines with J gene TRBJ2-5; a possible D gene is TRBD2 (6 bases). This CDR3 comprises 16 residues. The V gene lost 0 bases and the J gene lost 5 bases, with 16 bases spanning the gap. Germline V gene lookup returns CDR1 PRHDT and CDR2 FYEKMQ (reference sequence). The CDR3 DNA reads TGTGCCAGCAGCTTAGGTGGAGGGAAGGAGGGGGAGACCCAGTACTTC. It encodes CASSLGGGKEGETQYF.

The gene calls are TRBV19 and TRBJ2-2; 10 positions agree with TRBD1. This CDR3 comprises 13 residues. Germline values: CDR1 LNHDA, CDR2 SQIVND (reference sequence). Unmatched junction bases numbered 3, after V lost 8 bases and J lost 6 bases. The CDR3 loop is CASGTGEAGELFF. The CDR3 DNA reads TGTGCCAGTGGGACAGGGGAGGCCGGGGAGCTGTTTTTT.

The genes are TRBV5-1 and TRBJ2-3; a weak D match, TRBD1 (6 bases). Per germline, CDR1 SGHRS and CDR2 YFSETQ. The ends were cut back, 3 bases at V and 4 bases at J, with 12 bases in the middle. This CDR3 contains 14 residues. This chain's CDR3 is CASSSTGIPDTQYF. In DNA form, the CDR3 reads TGCGCCAGCAGCTCCACAGGGATCCCAGATACGCAGTATTTT.

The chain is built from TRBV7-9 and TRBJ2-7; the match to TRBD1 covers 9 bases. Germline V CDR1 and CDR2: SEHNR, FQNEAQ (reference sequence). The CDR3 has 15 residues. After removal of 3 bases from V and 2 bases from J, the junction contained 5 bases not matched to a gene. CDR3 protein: CASSFDRDRAYEQYF. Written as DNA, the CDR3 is TGTGCCAGCAGCTTTGACCGGGACAGGGCCTACGAGCAGTACTTC.

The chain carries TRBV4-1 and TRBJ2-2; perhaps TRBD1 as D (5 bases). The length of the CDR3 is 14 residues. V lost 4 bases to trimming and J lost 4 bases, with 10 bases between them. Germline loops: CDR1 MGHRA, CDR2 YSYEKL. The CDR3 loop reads CASSLGVATGELFF. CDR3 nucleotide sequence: TGCGCCAGCAGCCTAGGGGTGGCCACCGGGGAGCTGTTTTTT.

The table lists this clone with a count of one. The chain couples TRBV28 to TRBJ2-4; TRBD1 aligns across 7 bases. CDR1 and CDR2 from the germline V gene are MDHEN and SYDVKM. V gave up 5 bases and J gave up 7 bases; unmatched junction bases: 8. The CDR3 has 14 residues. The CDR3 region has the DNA TGTGCCAGCAGTCCAGACAGGGCCGCGAACATTCAGTACTTC. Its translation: CASSPDRAANIQYF.

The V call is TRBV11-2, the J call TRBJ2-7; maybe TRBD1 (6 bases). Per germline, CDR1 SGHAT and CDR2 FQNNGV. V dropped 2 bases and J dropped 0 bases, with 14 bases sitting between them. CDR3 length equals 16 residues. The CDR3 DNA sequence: TGTGCCAGCAGCTTACCGGGGCAGGGGAGCTCCTACGAGCAGTACTTC. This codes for CASSLPGQGSSYEQYF.

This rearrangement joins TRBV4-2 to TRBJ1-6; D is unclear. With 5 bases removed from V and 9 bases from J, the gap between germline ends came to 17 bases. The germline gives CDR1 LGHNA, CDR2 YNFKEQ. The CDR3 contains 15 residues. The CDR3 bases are TGTGCCAGCAGCACCCAATTCACAGCGGGTTCACCCCTCCACTTT. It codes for CASSTQFTAGSPLHF.

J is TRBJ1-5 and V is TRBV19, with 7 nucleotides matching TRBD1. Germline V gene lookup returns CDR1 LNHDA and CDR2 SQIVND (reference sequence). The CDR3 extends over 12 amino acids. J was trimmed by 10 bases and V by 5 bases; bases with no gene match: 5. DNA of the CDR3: TGTGCCAGTAGTCTGACAGGGCCACCCCAGCATTTT. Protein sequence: CASSLTGPPQHF.

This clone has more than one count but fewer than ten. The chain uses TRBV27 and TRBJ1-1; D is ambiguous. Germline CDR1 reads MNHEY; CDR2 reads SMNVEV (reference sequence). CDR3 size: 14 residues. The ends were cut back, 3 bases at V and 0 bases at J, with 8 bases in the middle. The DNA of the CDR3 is TGTGCCAGCAGTTTCGGCGGTTTGAACACTGAAGCTTTCTTT. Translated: CASSFGGLNTEAFF.

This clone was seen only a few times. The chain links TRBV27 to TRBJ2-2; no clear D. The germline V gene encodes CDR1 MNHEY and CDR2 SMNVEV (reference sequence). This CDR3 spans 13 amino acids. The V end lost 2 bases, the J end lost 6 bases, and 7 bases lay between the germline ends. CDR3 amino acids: CASSLKLAGELFF. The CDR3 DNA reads TGTGCCAGCAGTTTAAAGCTCGCCGGGGAGCTGTTTTTT.

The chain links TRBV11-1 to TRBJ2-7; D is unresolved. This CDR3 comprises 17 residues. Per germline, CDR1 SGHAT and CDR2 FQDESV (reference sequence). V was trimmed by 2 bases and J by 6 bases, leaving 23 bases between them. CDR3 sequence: CASSLFDPLVSIGEQYF. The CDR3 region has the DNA TGTGCCAGCAGCTTATTTGATCCCTTGGTTTCGATCGGCGAGCAGTACTTC.

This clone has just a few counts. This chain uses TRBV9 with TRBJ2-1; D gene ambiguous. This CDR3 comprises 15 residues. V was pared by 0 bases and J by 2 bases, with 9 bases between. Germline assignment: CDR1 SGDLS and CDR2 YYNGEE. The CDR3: CASSVDWAPYNEQFF. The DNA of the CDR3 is TGTGCCAGCAGCGTAGACTGGGCACCCTACAATGAGCAGTTCTTC.

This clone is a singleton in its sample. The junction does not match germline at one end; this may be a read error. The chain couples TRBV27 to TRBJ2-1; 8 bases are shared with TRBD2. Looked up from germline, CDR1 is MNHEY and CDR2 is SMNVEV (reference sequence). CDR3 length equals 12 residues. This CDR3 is CASRNTGLESIF. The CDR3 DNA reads TGTGCCAGCAGGAACACGGGACTAGAATCTATCTTC.

In nucleotides, the CDR3 is TGTGCCAGCAGCTTAGGCAGCTACAATGAGCAGTTCTTC. Encoded protein: CASSLGSYNEQFF. J is TRBJ2-1 and V is TRBV7-9; no definite D call. Germline V CDR1 and CDR2: SEHNR, FQNEAQ (reference sequence). The V and J ends lost 1 base and 3 bases respectively, with 4 bases between them. CDR3 size: 13 residues. Complete variable domain (other parts from reference TRBV7-9 and TRBJ2-1): DTGVSQNPRHKITKRGQNVTFRCDPISEHNRLYWYRQTLGQGPEFLTYFQNEAQLEKSRLLSDRFSAERPKGSFSTLEIQRTEQGDSAMYLCASSLGSYNEQFFGPGTRLTVL.

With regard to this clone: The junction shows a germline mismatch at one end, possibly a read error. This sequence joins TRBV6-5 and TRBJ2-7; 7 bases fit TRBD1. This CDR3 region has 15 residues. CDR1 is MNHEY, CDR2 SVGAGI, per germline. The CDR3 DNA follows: TGTGCCAGCAGTCAGGGACAGCTGGCCTCCGACGAGCAGTACTTC. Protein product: CASSQGQLASDEQYF.

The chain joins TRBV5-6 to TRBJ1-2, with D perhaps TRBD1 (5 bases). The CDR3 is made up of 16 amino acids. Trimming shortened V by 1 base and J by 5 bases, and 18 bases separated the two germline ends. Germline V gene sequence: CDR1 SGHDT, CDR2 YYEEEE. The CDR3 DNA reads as TGTGCCAGCAGCTTGCTGGCACAGGTCGGGCTATATGGCTACACCTTC. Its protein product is CASSLLAQVGLYGYTF.

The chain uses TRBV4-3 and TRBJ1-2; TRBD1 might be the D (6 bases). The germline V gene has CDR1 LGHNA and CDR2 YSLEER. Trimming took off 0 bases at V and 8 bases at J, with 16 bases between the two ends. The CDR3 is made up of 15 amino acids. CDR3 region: CASSQDTQGIGGYTF. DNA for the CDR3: TGCGCCAGCAGCCAAGATACACAGGGTATCGGAGGCTACACCTTC.

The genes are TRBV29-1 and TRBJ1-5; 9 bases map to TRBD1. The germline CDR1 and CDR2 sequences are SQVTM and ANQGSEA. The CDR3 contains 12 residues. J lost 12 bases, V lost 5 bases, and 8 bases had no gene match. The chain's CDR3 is CSVLGMTGGQHF. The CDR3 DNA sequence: TGCAGCGTTCTCGGCATGACAGGGGGCCAGCATTTT.

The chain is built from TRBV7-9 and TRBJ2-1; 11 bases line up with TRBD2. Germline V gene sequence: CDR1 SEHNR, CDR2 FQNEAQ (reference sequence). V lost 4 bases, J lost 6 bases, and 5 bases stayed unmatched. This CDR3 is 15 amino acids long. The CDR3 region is CASSWGLAASNEQFF. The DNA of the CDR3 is TGTGCCAGCAGCTGGGGACTAGCGGCTTCCAATGAGCAGTTCTTC.